The rows below give T cell receptor beta chains drawn from one sample of a study of T cell responses to AZD1222 COVID-19 vaccine. Data came from immunoSEQ multiplex PCR; TCRdb stores just in-frame clones and leaves some out. The table has around 150,000 clones, more than 75% seen once. The source was peripheral blood, collected on day 0 of AZD1222 vaccination. Source of these receptors: an adult in good health. Each CDR3 is given with its conserved first and last residue. A D gene is named only where the DNA matches it firmly. Size is omitted from some rows. Given values are once, few, many or a class for expanded clones.

TRBJ1-1	TRBV9	TRBD1	once	CASTKMEGTANTEAFF	TGTGCCAGCACCAAAATGGAAGGGACAGCAAACACTGAAGCTTTCTTT
TRBJ2-5	TRBV11-2	.	once	CASSLAEGRETQYF	TGTGCCAGCAGCTTAGCGGAGGGCCGAGAGACCCAGTACTTC
TRBJ2-3	TRBV7-2	TRBD1	.	CASTHGGQADTQYF	TGTGCCAGCACCCATGGCGGACAGGCAGATACGCAGTATTTT
TRBJ2-5	TRBV7-9	.	.	CASSLLHSSEGHRKETQYF	TGTGCCAGCAGCTTACTACACTCGAGCGAGGGACATAGAAAAGAGACCCAGTACTTC
TRBJ2-7	TRBV4-2	TRBD2	.	CASSQELIPGTSGMSEQYF	TGTGCCAGCAGCCAAGAACTAATCCCCGGGACTAGCGGGATGAGCGAGCAGTACTTC
TRBJ2-3	TRBV4-3	TRBD1	once	CASSLTGGGTQYF	TGCGCCAGCAGCCTGACAGGGGGAGGTACGCAGTATTTT
TRBJ2-7	TRBV6-1	TRBD1	.	CASSELTGGRNEQYF	TGTGCCAGCAGTGAGTTGACAGGGGGCAGGAACGAGCAGTACTTC
TRBJ1-5	TRBV15	TRBD1	.	CATSTLNRGDSNQPQHF	TGTGCCACCAGCACCTTAAACAGGGGCGATAGCAATCAGCCCCAGCATTTT
TRBJ2-1	TRBV25-1	TRBD2	.	CASSGTGTSGIYNEQFF	TGTGCCAGCAGTGGAACGGGGACTAGCGGAATCTACAATGAGCAGTTCTTC
TRBJ1-2	TRBV6-4	TRBD1	once	CASSLQQGDYGYTF	TGTGCCAGCAGTCTGCAACAGGGGGACTATGGCTACACCTTC
TRBJ2-5	TRBV23-1	.	.	CASSQSGQTQYF	TGCGCCAGCAGTCAATCGGGACAGACCCAGTACTTC
TRBJ2-7	TRBV6-6	.	.	CASSYSGSVYEQYF	TGTGCCAGCAGTTACTCCGGGTCAGTGTACGAGCAGTACTTC
TRBJ2-3	TRBV5-5	.	.	CASSHSPLVGTDTQYF	TGTGCCAGCAGCCATTCACCCTTAGTGGGCACAGATACGCAGTATTTT
TRBJ1-1	TRBV19	TRBD1	once	CASSAGQGNEAFF	TGTGCCAGTAGCGCGGGACAGGGCAATGAAGCTTTCTTT
TRBJ1-3	TRBV24-1	.	few	CATSGDGNTIYF	TGTGCCACCAGCGGTGACGGAAACACCATATATTTT
TRBJ2-5	TRBV5-4	TRBD1	.	CASSWDRGAQETQYF	TGTGCCAGCAGCTGGGACAGGGGGGCCCAAGAGACCCAGTACTTC
TRBJ1-5	TRBV28	TRBD1	.	CASSLSQGGVQPQHF	TGTGCCAGCAGTTTATCTCAGGGGGGGGTTCAGCCCCAGCATTTT
TRBJ2-7	TRBV5-1	.	.	CASSLLGGPRVPTGEQYF	TGCGCCAGCAGCTTGCTGGGCGGCCCGCGTGTGCCGACAGGCGAGCAGTACTTC
TRBJ2-5	TRBV7-7	TRBD2	.	CASSNLAGGPETQYF	TGTGCTAGCAGCAACCTAGCGGGAGGTCCGGAGACCCAGTACTTC
TRBJ2-3	TRBV11-2	.	.	CASSLLGPITDTQYF	TGTGCCAGCAGCTTACTAGGTCCCATCACAGATACGCAGTATTTT
TRBJ1-4	TRBV2	TRBD1	.	CASRRTGENEKLFF	TGTGCCAGCAGAAGGACAGGGGAGAATGAAAAACTGTTTTTT
TRBJ2-1	TRBV7-6	.	.	CASSLLSGTSFQNEQFF	TGTGCCAGCAGCTTACTATCGGGCACTAGTTTCCAAAATGAGCAGTTCTTC
TRBJ2-5	TRBV6-1	.	.	CASIPGGQLGETQYF	TGTGCCAGCATACCCGGCGGACAACTGGGGGAGACCCAGTACTTC
TRBJ1-1	TRBV7-2	.	.	CASSPRQTAHNTEAFF	TGTGCCAGCAGCCCCCGACAGACCGCCCATAACACTGAAGCTTTCTTT
TRBJ1-3	TRBV14	.	.	CASSQGRGSGNTIYF	TGTGCCAGCAGCCAAGGAAGGGGGTCGGGAAACACCATATATTTT
TRBJ1-1	TRBV7-3	.	.	CASSLIGYTEAFF	TGTGCCAGCAGCTTAATCGGGTACACTGAAGCTTTCTTT
TRBJ2-1	TRBV14	.	.	CASSQDTVPGEQFF	TGTGCCAGCAGCCAAGATACCGTCCCAGGGGAGCAGTTCTTC
TRBJ1-4	TRBV27	.	.	CASTISWDRRNEKLFF	TGTGCCAGCACCATATCCTGGGACCGACGGAATGAAAAACTGTTTTTT
TRBJ2-2	TRBV2	TRBD1	.	CASSVTSGTGSGELFF	TGTGCCAGCAGTGTTACCTCCGGGACAGGGTCTGGGGAGCTGTTTTTT
TRBJ2-7	TRBV6-2/TRBV6-3	.	.	CASSRQFYEQYF	TGTGCCAGCAGTCGTCAGTTCTACGAGCAGTACTTC
TRBJ2-7	TRBV6-5	.	.	CASSYGGDDRQYF	TGTGCCAGCAGTTACGGAGGGGACGACAGGCAGTACTTC
TRBJ1-1	TRBV5-8	.	.	CASSSTGNTEAFF	TGTGCCAGCAGCTCGACAGGGAACACTGAAGCTTTCTTT
TRBJ2-5	TRBV19	.	once	CASSIAGEETQYF	TGTGCCAGTAGTATAGCGGGAGAAGAGACCCAGTACTTC
TRBJ1-2	TRBV7-2	.	.	CASSLLGTAYGYTF	TGTGCCAGCAGCCTACTCGGGACGGCCTATGGCTACACCTTC
TRBJ2-7	TRBV5-1	.	.	CASSLLGPSEQYF	TGCGCCAGCAGCTTGTTGGGGCCCAGCGAGCAGTACTTC
TRBJ1-2	TRBV15	.	.	CATSGRRTRNYGYTF	TGTGCCACCAGCGGACGACGGACCCGTAACTATGGCTACACCTTC
TRBJ1-4	TRBV6-5	.	.	CASTSMGTREKLFF	TGTGCCAGCACCTCCATGGGGACGAGAGAAAAACTGTTTTTT
TRBJ2-6	TRBV5-1	.	.	CASSLGSARGANVLTF	TGCGCCAGCAGCTTGGGTAGCGCGAGGGGGGCCAACGTCCTGACTTTC
TRBJ1-6	TRBV5-5	.	once	CASSLYPGILANSPLHF	TGTGCCAGCAGCTTGTATCCAGGGATATTGGCTAATTCACCCCTCCACTTT
TRBJ2-3	TRBV11-3	TRBD2	.	CASSSGRGADTQYF	TGTGCCAGCAGCTCCGGGAGGGGGGCAGATACGCAGTATTTT
TRBJ2-6	TRBV28	.	.	CATQAGSGANVLTF	TGTGCCACCCAAGCGGGCTCTGGGGCCAACGTCCTGACTTTC